Included here is one T cell receptor beta chain sequence, with context. This clonotype was found many times. No cognate antigen has been identified for it. Base qualities are missing; no much larger clone stands one base away. These data belong to a study of neurological immune-mediated disorders (dated by TCRdb to between 2018 and 2020). Background on the whole study: The study compared peripheral blood TCR-beta repertoires of HTLV-I-associated myelopathy (HAM/TSP) patients, multiple sclerosis patients and healthy controls using UMI-based sequencing. Longitudinal HAM/TSP donors and healthy donors each had 3 time-points at intervals of roughly 3-45 months. The cohort comprised roughly 70 subjects: approximately 15 HAM/TSP patients, 35 or so multiple sclerosis patients and 20 healthy controls. The 106 TCR-beta libraries covered PBMC samples along with longitudinal samples, technical triplicates, and paired sorted CD4+ and CD8+ T-cell subsets.

cDNA was synthesized by template-switch 5'RACE using a primer with a 10-nucleotide random unique molecular identifier that tagged each TCR transcript. Each sequencing run produced over 180 million TCR-beta sequences covering 15-18 subjects. The RNeasy kit was used for extraction of total RNA. The KAPA Real-time Library Amplification kit was used to amplify TCR-beta VDJ regions with primers targeting the TCR constant region and the 5'RACE anchor. A first PCR added sample indexes and Illumina adaptors, and a second PCR then raised library yield. The roughly 650 bp TCR product was size-selected on a 2% E-gel SizeSelection system after Ampure bead purification. Before pooling, library quality was assessed on a Bioanalyzer, concentration was determined with Qubit, and library quantification was performed with the Kapa Library Quantification kit. An Illumina HiSeq 2500 sequenced the libraries paired-end 2 x 150 bp. To increase sequence diversity, about 25-30% phiX was spiked into each library pool. In the authors' own workflow: Quality-filtered reads were processed with the UMI-based MiGEC pipeline, and over 80% of raw TCR sequences were removed by the MiGEC pipeline during error correction. IMGT germline references were used for aligning VDJ genes, and each clonotype was defined as a unique CDR3 amino acid sequence together with its V-J genes. VDJtools evaluated clonal expansion, Shannon diversity and CDR3 relatedness (CalcPairwiseDistances, ClusterSamples); CLCbio workbench built phylogenetic trees. A clone was classed as expanded if it had 8 or more unique UMIs, a cutoff based on coefficient-of-variation modelling across technical triplicates. The public reads were reanalyzed by TCRdb: fastp trimming at Q25, MiXCR alignment, in-frame beta chains only. Rows with a matching CDR3 protein are joined into one entry that keeps the most common DNA and genes. TCRdb, not the original authors, processed these V and J calls. This sample is represented by tens of thousands of distinct CDR3 sequences; 10% of them were singletons. The leading ten clones occupy 8.5% to 10% of the sample.

What the time point label conveys for this sample: longitudinal time-point 1 (baseline). The healthy controls were volunteers from a blood bank in Maryland, USA. For the unsorted PBMC libraries, 2 million PBMCs were stored in RNAlater at -80 degrees C until RNA extraction and were used to generate the libraries. PBMCs were separated from peripheral blood using Ficoll-Hypaque density gradient centrifugation and then cryopreserved in liquid nitrogen. Overall results and qualifications from the work: No identical CDR3 amino acid sequences were found to be shared among expanded clones across subjects, suggesting that TCR-beta repertoires were private in all groups. TCR clonal expansion was highest in HAM/TSP patients and lowest in MS patients, with MS patients falling below even healthy controls.

The specimen sequenced was PBMCs. The receptor's source is a man under 40 in good health.

The CDR3 here reads CASSLSGNQETQYF. The sequenced DNA is TGCGCCAGCAGCTTGTCGGGCAACCAAGAGACCCAGTACTTC. The chain is encoded by TRBV5-1 joined to TRBJ2-5, with no D gene named confidently. CDR1 SGHRS and CDR2 YFSETQ are derived from the germline V gene. The CDR3 spans 14 residues, from the cysteine through the phenylalanine. Only the CDR3 DNA is retained, 42 bases long and in frame from the first base. V is reduced by 1 base and J by 0 bases, leaving a spacing of 7 bases between them.